The entry below describes one T cell receptor (beta chain). Its antigen is currently unknown. cDNA synthesis used the whole RNA isolate, giving expressed TCRB sequences. Assay: immunoSEQ multiplex PCR; the TCRdb copy retains only in-frame clones and omits some. The data contain some 150,000 clones, roughly 7.2% of them singletons. This CDR3 is 16 amino acids long. Germline assignment: CDR1 SGHRS and CDR2 YFSETQ. Deletions cut 0 bases from V and 1 base from J, with 12 bases between. The data originate from a study of beta chain features in type 1 diabetes. General study points: Moderately but significantly shorter TCRB CDR3s were found in Type 1 diabetes patients in all four CD4+ subsets. TCRB repertoires of naive, central memory and Treg cells appeared more similar among patients than among healthy donors.

Blood was collected once per donor into heparin, averaging approximately 0.11 L. Populations isolated by sorting all had purity greater than 95%. The chain links TRBV5-1 to TRBJ2-3; the D is unclear. Sequenced input: central memory CD4+ T cells from blood. This receptor was taken from a woman aged 25 to 39 in good health. The CDR3 spells CASSLELPGGTDTQYF. The CDR3, as DNA: TGCGCCAGCAGCTTGGAGCTCCCGGGTGGCACAGATACGCAGTATTTT. The whole variable domain, filled in from reference TRBV5-1 and TRBJ2-3, reads KAGVTQTPRYLIKTRGQQVTLSCSPISGHRSVSWYQQTPGQGLQFLFEYFSETQRNKGNFPGRFSGRQFSNSRSEMNVSTLELGDSALYLCASSLELPGGTDTQYFGPGTRLTVL.